One and the same sample provided the 16 T cell receptor beta chains below, sequenced in a study of cytomegalovirus exposure and HLA in healthy donors. The PCR employed 60 Vbeta primers together with 13 Jbeta primers. TCRdb's table, derived via immunoSEQ multiplex PCR, lists solely in-frame clones and lacks some. The sample yields approximately 77,000 clones, about 75% seen once. The sequenced material came from PBMCs. The receptors were gathered from a man in his fifties or sixties in good health and CMV-seropositive.

J is TRBJ2-2 and V is TRBV28, with 10 bases aligning to TRBD2. The CDR3 covers 16 residues. Trimming removed 4 bases from V and 4 bases from J; junction bases left unmatched: 6. Looked up from germline, CDR1 is MDHEN and CDR2 is SYDVKM. The CDR3 DNA is TGTGCCAGCAGTTCCTTAGCGGGAGGTCTCACCGGGGAGCTGTTTTTT. This sequence encodes CASSSLAGGLTGELFF.

The chain is built from TRBV7-2 and TRBJ2-2; the D is unclear. The V end lost 2 bases, the J end lost 0 bases, and 10 bases lay between the germline ends. This CDR3 is built from 16 residues. Germline values: CDR1 SGHTA, CDR2 FQGNSA. Here the CDR3 reads CASSLLARSNTGELFF. The CDR3 DNA reads as TGTGCCAGCAGCTTACTTGCCAGATCGAACACCGGGGAGCTGTTTTTT. The entire variable domain, with the rest obtained from reference TRBV7-2 and TRBJ2-2, is as follows: GAGVSQSPSNKVTEKGKDVELRCDPISGHTALYWYRQSLGQGLEFLIYFQGNSAPDKSGLPSDRFSAERTGGSVSTLTIQRTQQEDSAVYLCASSLLARSNTGELFFGEGSRLTVL.

This clone has just a few counts. This rearrangement joins TRBV27 to TRBJ2-1; TRBD2 matches at 9 bases. V was clipped by 5 bases and J by 8 bases; unmatched bases: 4. The CDR3 extends over 13 amino acids. Per germline, CDR1 MNHEY and CDR2 SMNVEV (reference sequence). The CDR3 sequence: CASSLAGFHEQFF. The CDR3 nucleotides read TGTGCCAGCAGTCTAGCGGGGTTCCATGAGCAGTTCTTC.

This clone was observed a few times. A read error may account for a junction end that differs from germline. The chain uses TRBV7-7 and TRBJ2-7; D ambiguous. CDR3 length: 13 residues. Germline V lookup: CDR1 SSHAT, CDR2 FNYEAQ (reference sequence). The CDR3 DNA reads as TGTGCTAGCAGCTTATCAGAATCCTACGAGCAGTACTTC. Residues: CASSLSESYEQYF.

The rearrangement uses TRBV6-5 and TRBJ1-1, with 9 bases identical to TRBD1. V shed 7 bases and J 0 bases; nucleotides not matched to a gene: 3. The CDR3 consists of 14 residues. Germline CDR1 is MNHEY and CDR2 is SVGAGI. The CDR3, as DNA: TGTGCCAGCACCCGGGACAGGGTGAACACTGAAGCTTTCTTT. Translated, it gives CASTRDRVNTEAFF.

CDR3 loop: CASSEWGHYNEQFF. CDR3 coding DNA: TGCGCCAGCAGTGAGTGGGGACACTACAATGAGCAGTTCTTC. The chain recombines TRBV10-1 with TRBJ2-1; a weak D match, TRBD1 (6 bases). CDR3 length equals 14 residues. Germline-derived CDR1 and CDR2 are WNHNN and SYGVQD (reference sequence). The V end lost 1 base, the J end lost 3 bases, and 7 bases lay between the germline ends.

The chain uses TRBV27 and TRBJ1-1, with a possible D match to TRBD1 (6 bases). CDR1 MNHEY and CDR2 SMNVEV come from the germline V gene (reference sequence). Trimming pared 6 bases from V and 4 bases from J, leaving 12 bases between. The CDR3 has 13 residues. CDR3 in amino acids: CASRLGGFTEAFF. As DNA, the CDR3 is TGTGCCAGCAGGCTAGGGGGTTTCACTGAAGCTTTCTTT.

Comment on this clone: Other DNA variants within this sample encode the same CDR3. The chain combines TRBV9 with TRBJ2-1, with 9 positions matching TRBD1. There are 14 residues in the CDR3. V lost 4 bases to trimming and J lost 8 bases; unmatched junction nucleotides: 7. Germline V CDR1 and CDR2: SGDLS, YYNGEE. Here the CDR3 reads CASSLGTGRDEQFF. CDR3 in DNA: TGTGCCAGCAGCCTCGGGACAGGGCGGGATGAGCAGTTCTTC.

This chain joins TRBV19 and TRBJ2-3, with 8 bases lining up with TRBD2. Germline V lookup: CDR1 LNHDA, CDR2 SQIVND (reference sequence). V trimming: 5 bases; J trimming: 3 bases; junction bases outside the gene matches: 10. CDR3 length: 16 amino acids. The DNA of the CDR3 is TGTGCCAGTAGTCTACTAGCGGCCAAATTAACAGATACGCAGTATTTT. Translation gives CASSLLAAKLTDTQYF.

This clone has a handful of counts. This sequence joins TRBV6-1 and TRBJ2-7; D is uncertain. V lost 3 bases and J lost 1, with 4 bases in between. Germline CDR1 is MNHNS and CDR2 is SASEGT. The CDR3 spans 12 residues. For the CDR3, the DNA is TGTGCCAGCAGTGACAGTTCCTACGAGCAGTACTTC. Protein: CASSDSSYEQYF.

With regard to this clone: The sample contains more than one DNA sequence encoding this CDR3. The chain joins TRBV18 to TRBJ1-2, with D tentatively TRBD1 (5 bases). Looked up from germline, CDR1 is KGHSH and CDR2 is LQKENI. The CDR3 sequence is 13 residues long. Trimming left V 2 bases short and J 2 bases short, with 6 bases between. In nucleotides, the CDR3 is TGTGCCAGCTCACCAGACAGCAACTATGGCTACACCTTC. Amino acid sequence: CASSPDSNYGYTF.

The chain carries TRBV5-1 and TRBJ2-3; D gene ambiguous. Germline V lookup: CDR1 SGHRS, CDR2 YFSETQ. Trimming shortened V by 2 bases and J by 5 bases, and 12 bases separated the two germline ends. The CDR3 is 14 residues long. The CDR3 bases are TGCGCCAGCAGCTTACGGGTTCCAGTAGATACGCAGTATTTT. The encoded protein is CASSLRVPVDTQYF.

V gene TRBV10-1 combines with J gene TRBJ2-2; 12 nucleotides line up with TRBD2. Germline-derived CDR1 and CDR2 are WNHNN and SYGVQD (reference sequence). The CDR3 length is 20 residues. V shed 0 bases and J 5 bases; nucleotides not matched to a gene: 13. For the CDR3, the DNA is TGCGCCAGCAGTGAGTCGACTCGGACTAGCGGGATCTTGGGGACCGGGGAGCTGTTTTTT. Residues: CASSESTRTSGILGTGELFF.

A word on this clone: Compared with germline, one end of the junction differs, possibly owing to a read error. V is TRBV5-4 and J is TRBJ2-4; D is possibly TRBD1 (5 bases). The CDR3 covers 12 residues. The germline CDR1 and CDR2 sequences are SGHNT and YYREEE (reference sequence). The CDR3 protein is CASSLVQGPPSF. CDR3 coding DNA: TGTGCCAGCAGCTTGGTCCAGGGCCCACCATCCTTC.

The chain employs TRBV11-2 and TRBJ2-7; 7 nucleotides agree with TRBD2. This CDR3 has 14 residues. Germline values: CDR1 SGHAT, CDR2 FQNNGV. Trimming cost V 1 base and J 1 base; bases outside gene matches: 1. CDR3 residues: CASSLGGGSYEQYF. DNA of the CDR3: TGTGCCAGCAGCTTAGGGGGGGGTTCCTACGAGCAGTACTTC. Complete variable domain (other parts from reference TRBV11-2 and TRBJ2-7): EAGVAQSPRYKIIEKRQSVAFWCNPISGHATLYWYQQILGQGPKLLIQFQNNGVVDDSQLPKDRFSAERLKGVDSTLKIQPAKLEDSAVYLCASSLGGGSYEQYFGPGTRLTVT.

This chain joins TRBV28 and TRBJ1-2; the match to TRBD1 covers 8 bases. Looked up from germline, CDR1 is MDHEN and CDR2 is SYDVKM. With 5 bases clipped from V and 0 bases from J, the junction kept 5 bases outside the gene matches. The CDR3 contains 15 residues. CDR3 loop: CASSLRTGTNYGYTF. DNA of the CDR3: TGTGCCAGCAGTCTCCGGACAGGGACTAACTATGGCTACACCTTC.